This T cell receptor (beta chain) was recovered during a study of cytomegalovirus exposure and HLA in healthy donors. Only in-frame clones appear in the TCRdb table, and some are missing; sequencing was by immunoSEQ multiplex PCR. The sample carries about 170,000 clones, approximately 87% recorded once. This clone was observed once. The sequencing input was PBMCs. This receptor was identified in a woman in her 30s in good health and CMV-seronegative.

The CDR3 loop is CASSQPGLASGGNTGELFF. CDR3 DNA sequence: TGCGCCAGCAGCCAACCGGGACTAGCGAGCGGTGGGAACACCGGGGAGCTGTTTTTT. This chain uses TRBV4-1 with TRBJ2-2; 10 nucleotides line up with TRBD2. Germline assignment: CDR1 MGHRA and CDR2 YSYEKL. The trim removed 2 bases at V and 1 base at J, leaving 10 bases unmatched. The CDR3 covers 19 residues.